The source of this TCR beta chain is a study of identical twins (dated by TCRdb to about 2016). For the wider study: The study deep-sequenced TCR alpha and beta repertoires from monozygotic twins, unrelated adults of various ages and cord blood to test whether fetal clonotypes persist. To rule out contamination, replicate twin experiments were performed at different times with different library preparation protocols. What the research found in general, with its limitations: The excess sharing between twins in beta out-of-frame sequences was weaker because fewer shared sequences reduced the signal-to-noise ratio. Because the same donors could not be followed over many years, conclusions were based on cross-sectional statistical analysis. Compared with coincidental sharing between unrelated individuals, out-of-frame TCR alpha sequences shared between twins showed an excess of sequences with low generation probability. Fewer insertions were carried by abundant cord blood beta clonotypes; a weaker similar trend was observed in young adult naive repertoires, while no such trend was observed in memory repertoires. In monozygotic twins, recombination models systematically underestimated out-of-frame TCR alpha sharing, but the models matched the sharing seen between unrelated individuals. Zero-insertion analyses could be partly confounded by invariant T cells such as MAIT and iNKT, though diverse VJ usage argued against such confounding for most clonotypes.

Libraries were made using 5' RACE. Sequencer: Illumina HiSeq 2000. A universal primer binding site was added through template switching, and the final cDNA carried a unique molecular identifier so that TCR cDNA molecules could be counted accurately. Specific primers in the conserved constant-segment region were used to synthesize first-strand cDNA for the TCR alpha and beta chains. To control for contamination, every cDNA library was double barcoded, receiving both a SMART-Mk sample barcode and Illumina barcodes. Two successive PCR steps introduced TruSeq adapter sequences along with Illumina sample barcodes. Sequencing of the TCR alpha and beta cDNA libraries was done on the Illumina HiSeq platform using custom primers. Regarding the original processing steps: MiGEC processed the raw reads to extract unique molecular identifiers, while MiXCR was used to determine the CDR3 positions. Recombination models were inferred per individual with the repgenHMM and IGoR tools using an EM algorithm. The tcR package in R was used for shared clonotype analysis, with sharing normalized by the product of cloneset sizes. Out-of-frame nonproductive sequences were analyzed to study raw recombination free of thymic and clonal selection effects. TCRdb reprocessing: public reads trimmed at Q25 with fastp, clones called with MiXCR, in-frame beta chains kept. Merged by CDR3 protein, the rows form single entries marked with the most common genes and DNA. TCRdb's processing, not the authors' own work, is the source of the V and J calls. The sample table contains about 100,000 distinct CDR3 sequences; only one count was recorded for less than 6.5% of them. In total, the top ten clones hold less than 15% of the sample.

V was cut back by 8 bases and J by 5 bases, leaving a gap of 9 bases between them. The CDR1 and CDR2 encoded by the germline V gene are MNHNS and SASEGT. The CDR3 starts with the cysteine, ends with the phenylalanine, and has 12 residues. The DNA shown is the 36-base CDR3, in frame from base 1. With respect to this clonotype: Its specific antigen is unknown. Base qualities are not provided; no much larger clone lies one nucleotide away.

Every donor was a healthy Caucasian. Miltenyi CD45RO+ enrichment and human naive T-cell isolation kits were used to isolate memory (CD45RO+) and naive T cells from PBMC. This clonotype originated in a woman between 45 and 60 years old in good health. Rearrangement joined TRBV6-1 to TRBJ1-4; no D gene can be assigned with confidence. Sequenced material: memory T cells sorted from blood. This specimen's cell subset or site label, per the study, means: CD45RO+ enriched T cells. The DNA sequence follows: TGTGCCAGCTCCTTGATGAATGAAAAACTGTTTTTT. It translates to CASSLMNEKLFF.